This T cell receptor (beta chain) is from a study of shared clonotypes between healthy human individuals. The ends were cut back, 2 bases at V and 7 bases at J, with 15 bases in the middle. This CDR3 comprises 16 residues. CDR1 is SGHAT, CDR2 FQNNGV, per germline. Notes on this clone: What it recognizes is unknown.

Samples underwent the assay at deep level. The data were produced by immunoSEQ multiplex PCR, yet TCRdb's version contains in-frame clones alone and is incomplete. The sample consists of roughly 2.4 million clones, under 97% of them appearing once. General study results and limits: The diversity represented, both genetic and in exposure history, was limited by few donors. Among the subsets, naive ones generally showed larger estimated richness than memory ones.

Sequencing input: naive CD4+ T cells sorted from blood. Stated subset: CD45RA+ positively selected. This sequence was found in a young man in good health. The chain links TRBV11-2 to TRBJ1-6, with D hard to call. The CDR3 region has the DNA TGTGCCAGCAGCTTAAGGACTTCCTTAATGAATTCACCCCTCCACTTT. Translated: CASSLRTSLMNSPLHF.